This entry lists 27 T cell receptor beta chains sequenced from one sample in a study of blood T cell repertoires in COVID-19. The method was immunoSEQ multiplex PCR; TCRdb's version includes in-frame clones alone and lacks a portion of them. The repertoire has fewer than 350,000 clones, 70% to 90% of them found once; the top ten carry approximately 12%. Sequenced sample: peripheral blood. These receptors all come from a woman aged 30 to 39 with COVID-19, enrolled during active disease.

CDR3 in amino acids: CASSEAHSHNYGYTF. CDR3 coding DNA: TGTGCCAGCAGTGAAGCGCACAGCCATAACTATGGCTACACCTTC. The genes are TRBV6-1 and TRBJ1-2; unclear D gene. Germline V gives CDR1 MNHNS, CDR2 SASEGT. The CDR3 has 15 residues. Trimming shortened V by 0 bases and J by 1 base, and 9 bases separated the two germline ends.

The chain employs TRBV30 and TRBJ2-2, with D tentatively TRBD1 (5 bases). V was clipped by 3 bases and J by 0 bases, with 14 bases between them. There are 16 residues in the CDR3. Germline V gene sequence: CDR1 GTSNPN, CDR2 SVGIG (reference sequence). The CDR3 nucleotides read TGTGCCTGGAGCGGACACGGAACCCCGAACACCGGGGAGCTGTTTTTT. Amino acids: CAWSGHGTPNTGELFF.

This clone was seen a few times. This chain links TRBV10-3 with TRBJ2-1; possibly TRBD2 for D (5 bases). Per germline, CDR1 ENHRY and CDR2 SYGVKD. The CDR3 covers 12 residues. Trimming stripped 8 bases from V and 4 bases from J, with 9 bases between. The CDR3 DNA reads as TGTGCCATCGGCGGGTCATACAATGAGCAGTTCTTC. As protein: CAIGGSYNEQFF.

The chain carries TRBV11-2 and TRBJ1-2; D ambiguous. The CDR3 consists of 14 residues. CDR1 and CDR2 from the germline V gene are SGHAT and FQNNGV. Trimming cost V 1 base and J 0 bases, with 6 bases left between them. This CDR3 reads CASSLGLSNYGYTF. CDR3 nucleotide sequence: TGTGCCAGCAGCTTAGGACTGTCTAACTATGGCTACACCTTC.

The chain links TRBV27 to TRBJ2-7, with 7 bases aligning to TRBD2. The germline CDR1 and CDR2 sequences are MNHEY and SMNVEV (reference sequence). This CDR3 is 13 amino acids long. The V segment lost 5 bases and the J segment 4 bases; nucleotides outside the gene matches: 5. DNA of the CDR3: TGTGCCAGCAGTGCTGTAGCGGGTTACGAGCAGTACTTC. This encodes CASSAVAGYEQYF.

The rearrangement uses TRBV5-4 and TRBJ1-4; D ambiguous. CDR3 length equals 13 residues. Per the germline V gene, CDR1 is SGHNT and CDR2 is YYREEE (reference sequence). The V end lost 0 bases, the J end lost 7 bases, and 7 bases lay between the germline ends. The CDR3 DNA reads as TGTGCCAGCAGCTTGGGGTCAGGTGAAAAACTGTTTTTT. Protein sequence: CASSLGSGEKLFF.

The J gene is TRBJ2-1, the V gene TRBV6-5, with unresolved D. V lost 5 bases to trimming and J lost 10 bases, with 15 bases between them. The germline CDR1 and CDR2 sequences are MNHEY and SVGAGI. CDR3 length: 13 residues. The CDR3 DNA reads as TGTGCCAGCAGTCGAGGTAGGCTCCCCGAGCAGTTCTTC. The encoded protein is CASSRGRLPEQFF.

The chain is built from TRBV27 and TRBJ1-2; D gene uncertain. The CDR3 is made up of 17 amino acids. Deletions cut 0 bases from V and 4 bases from J, with 18 bases between. Germline CDR1 MNHEY, CDR2 SMNVEV (reference sequence). The CDR3 sequence is CASSLSGPGSGAYGYTF. The CDR3 region has the DNA TGTGCCAGCAGTTTATCAGGCCCAGGCTCAGGTGCCTATGGCTACACCTTC.

This clone has just a few counts. V and J are TRBV12-3 or TRBV12-4 and TRBJ1-1, with D possibly TRBD1 on 5 matching bases. The CDR3 is 13 amino acids. Trimming left V 6 bases short and J 4 bases short, with 12 bases between. CDR3: CASSPGLSTEAFF. CDR3 sequence (DNA): TGTGCCAGCAGCCCAGGGTTGTCCACTGAAGCTTTCTTT.

The chain links TRBV11-2 to TRBJ2-7, with 9 nucleotides matching TRBD2. J gave up 5 bases and V 7 bases, and 6 bases lay outside the gene matches. The CDR3 consists of 13 residues. Germline lookup yields CDR1 SGHAT and CDR2 FQNNGV. DNA of the CDR3: TGTGCCAGCACCCCGACTAGCGGCCACGAGCAGTACTTC. Translating it yields CASTPTSGHEQYF.

The chain recombines TRBV5-1 with TRBJ2-7; TRBD1 aligns across 9 bases. This CDR3 is built from 14 residues. Trimming removed 5 bases from V and 1 base from J; junction bases left unmatched: 4. Per the germline V gene, CDR1 is SGHRS and CDR2 is YFSETQ. CDR3 residues: CASSQDRGSYEQYF. The CDR3 bases are TGCGCCAGCAGTCAGGACAGGGGTTCCTACGAGCAGTACTTC.

This chain links TRBV2 with TRBJ2-5; TRBD1 might be the D (6 bases). The CDR3 consists of 16 residues. V gave up 7 bases and J gave up 2 bases, with 20 bases separating them. Germline V gene data show CDR1 as SNHLY and CDR2 as FYNNEI. CDR3 DNA: TGTGCCAGCACCATCATAGGGGGAGTCGAACAAGAGACCCAGTACTTC. Translating it yields CASTIIGGVEQETQYF.

V is TRBV11-2 and J is TRBJ2-7; TRBD2 might be the D (5 bases). V was pared by 1 base and J by 2 bases, with 9 bases between. The germline V gene has CDR1 SGHAT and CDR2 FQNNGV. This CDR3 contains 14 residues. Here the CDR3 reads CASSLVTGTYEQYF. In DNA form, the CDR3 reads TGTGCCAGCAGCTTAGTCACCGGGACCTACGAGCAGTACTTC.

The genes are TRBV7-9 and TRBJ2-2; D not certain. The CDR3 runs 12 residues. CDR1 and CDR2 (germline): SEHNR, FQNEAQ (reference sequence). V gave up 5 bases and J gave up 8 bases, with 9 bases separating them. CDR3 region: CASSQLLGELFF. In DNA form, the CDR3 reads TGTGCCAGCAGCCAACTCTTGGGGGAGCTGTTTTTT.

The sample holds one count of this clone. Mismatch with germline at one junction end may stem from a read error. The chain uses TRBV10-1 and TRBJ2-7, with TRBD1 as a possible D gene (7 bases). CDR1 is WNHNN and CDR2 is SYGVQD in the germline V gene (reference sequence). The length of the CDR3 is 14 residues. The CDR3 protein is CASSDDRDSHEQYF. The CDR3 nucleotides are TGCGCCAGCAGTGACGACAGGGACTCCCACGAGCAGTACTTC.

The chain is built from TRBV4-2 and TRBJ2-3; 11 bases agree with TRBD2. In germline, CDR1 is LGHNA, CDR2 YNFKEQ. The ends lost 1 base at V and 8 bases at J; junction bases unmatched: 11. This CDR3 region has 17 residues. The CDR3 region is CASSQAVAGGLSSTQYF. In nucleotides, the CDR3 is TGTGCCAGCAGCCAAGCGGTAGCGGGGGGGCTATCTAGTACGCAGTATTTT.

This clone was picked up a small number of times. DNA of the CDR3: TGTGCCAGCAGCCAAGTGGGACCGGGACAGGGACCAGATACGCAGTATTTT. The encoded protein is CASSQVGPGQGPDTQYF. V is TRBV14 and J is TRBJ2-3; 9 bases agree with TRBD1. The germline gives CDR1 SGHDN, CDR2 FVKESK. The V and J ends lost 1 base and 4 bases, in that order; junction bases with no gene match: 9. The CDR3 contains 17 residues.

The chain's CDR3 is CASTPAILAKNIQYF. In DNA, the CDR3 is TGTGCCAGCACCCCAGCGATATTAGCCAAAAACATTCAGTACTTC. V and J are TRBV27 and TRBJ2-4; D unresolved. The CDR3 contains 15 residues. Germline V lookup: CDR1 MNHEY, CDR2 SMNVEV (reference sequence). V lost 7 bases and J lost 0, with 13 bases in between.

The chain links TRBV30 to TRBJ1-1; no clear D. The CDR3 contains 14 residues. CDR1 GTSNPN and CDR2 SVGIG come from the germline V gene (reference sequence). Trimming removed 0 bases from V and 4 bases from J, with 12 bases in between. CDR3 amino acids: CAWSVHSRGTEAFF. CDR3 sequence (DNA): TGTGCCTGGAGTGTACACAGTCGGGGCACTGAAGCTTTCTTT.

V is TRBV5-4 and J is TRBJ2-5; the D is unclear. The V gene lost 4 bases and the J gene lost 5 bases, with 9 bases spanning the gap. Per the germline V gene, CDR1 is SGHNT and CDR2 is YYREEE (reference sequence). The CDR3 loop spans 12 amino acids. The CDR3 loop is CASSRSLETQYF. CDR3 sequence (DNA): TGTGCCAGCAGCCGTTCTCTGGAGACCCAGTACTTC.

The chain carries TRBV4-1 and TRBJ2-7, with TRBD2 matching over 10 bases. The CDR3 runs 17 residues. V lost 3 bases and J lost 0; bases outside the gene matches: 8. Germline loops: CDR1 MGHRA, CDR2 YSYEKL. CDR3 protein: CASSHFGSSGGSYEQYF. The CDR3 DNA sequence: TGCGCCAGCAGCCATTTCGGATCTAGCGGGGGCTCCTACGAGCAGTACTTC.

The V and J genes are TRBV2 and TRBJ2-1, with a weak D call TRBD2 (6 bases). Germline assignment: CDR1 SNHLY and CDR2 FYNNEI. V lost 7 bases to trimming and J lost 6 bases, with 19 bases between them. This CDR3 has 15 residues. The CDR3 sequence: CASIRGTGVGNEQFF. The CDR3 DNA reads as TGTGCCAGCATCCGCGGGACTGGAGTGGGCAATGAGCAGTTCTTC.

The chain links TRBV19 to TRBJ2-2; 8 nucleotides align to TRBD2. The CDR3 covers 20 residues. J gave up 2 bases and V 6 bases, and 20 bases lay outside the gene matches. In germline, CDR1 is LNHDA, CDR2 SQIVND (reference sequence). CDR3 in amino acids: CASRLAGLGNLQGNTGELFF. CDR3 bases: TGTGCCAGTAGACTGGCGGGACTAGGGAATTTACAGGGTAACACCGGGGAGCTGTTTTTT.

This clone was counted once. This sequence joins TRBV5-1 and TRBJ2-1; D unclear. The CDR3 extends over 16 amino acids. V was cut by 2 bases and J by 6 bases, with 18 bases left in between. Germline V lookup: CDR1 SGHRS, CDR2 YFSETQ. CDR3 region: CASSFEAASGFNEQFF. The CDR3 nucleotides are TGCGCCAGCAGCTTCGAGGCCGCATCTGGGTTCAATGAGCAGTTCTTC.

The genes are TRBV3-1 (or the pseudogene TRBV3-2) and TRBJ1-6, with D tentatively TRBD1 (5 bases). The CDR3 extends over 18 amino acids. The V gene lost 1 base and the J gene lost 4 bases, with 17 bases spanning the gap. CDR1 LGHDT and CDR2 YNNKEL come from the germline V gene (reference sequence). CDR3 residues: CASSQGSGSEGYNSPLHF. CDR3 sequence (DNA): TGTGCCAGCAGCCAAGGGTCGGGATCGGAGGGGTATAATTCACCCCTCCACTTT.

In this sample, this clone turned up once. The chain uses TRBV6-6 and TRBJ2-1, with 8 bases identical to TRBD1. Per the germline V gene, CDR1 is MNHNY and CDR2 is SVGAGI (reference sequence). V dropped 5 bases and J dropped 14; count of bases not matched to a gene: 11. The CDR3 runs to 13 residues. CDR3 coding DNA: TGTGCCAGCAGTCCGACAGGGGTAAACCCTGAGTTCTTC. It codes for CASSPTGVNPEFF.

The chain couples TRBV6-2 or TRBV6-3 to TRBJ1-2; 7 bases are a match to TRBD1. In germline, CDR1 is MNHEY, CDR2 SVGEGT. The CDR3 spans 14 residues. The J segment lost 4 bases and the V segment lost 6 bases, leaving 8 bases of the junction unmatched. CDR3 coding DNA: TGTGCCAGCAGCCCCGGGACAGCCTTCTATGGCTACACCTTC. It translates to CASSPGTAFYGYTF.